One sample yielded the 19 T cell receptor beta chains listed below, sequenced in a study of cytomegalovirus exposure and HLA in healthy donors. Libraries were prepared by immunoSEQ multiplex PCR; TCRdb keeps only in-frame clonotypes and omits some of them. The repertoire holds more than 85,000 clones, with 89% as singletons. Material for sequencing was PBMCs. Source of these receptors: a woman aged 18-30 years in good health and CMV-seronegative.

The J gene is TRBJ1-1, the V gene TRBV28; no clear D. The V gene's germline CDR1 is MDHEN and CDR2 SYDVKM. CDR3 size: 14 residues. Trimming removed 5 bases at V and 6 bases at J, with 16 bases between. The CDR3 reads CASSIRVDRSEAFF. The CDR3 DNA reads as TGTGCCAGCAGTATACGGGTAGACCGATCTGAAGCTTTCTTT. Complete variable domain (other parts from reference TRBV28 and TRBJ1-1): DVKVTQSSRYLVKRTGEKVFLECVQDMDHENMFWYRQDPGLGLRLIYFSYDVKMKEKGDIPEGYSVSREKKERFSLILESASTNQTSMYLCASSIRVDRSEAFFGQGTRLTVV.

This chain connects TRBV4-1 to TRBJ2-1; possible D gene TRBD1, 6 bases. V dropped 1 base and J dropped 5 bases, with 6 bases sitting between them. There are 13 residues in the CDR3. Germline V gene lookup returns CDR1 MGHRA and CDR2 YSYEKL. As DNA, the CDR3 is TGCGCCAGCAGCCAAGGGGGGCACAATGAGCAGTTCTTC. Translated: CASSQGGHNEQFF.

Here the CDR3 DNA reads TGTGCCAGCACCTCCGAATGGGGGGGAGCTAACTATGGCTACACCTTC. This encodes CASTSEWGGANYGYTF. The gene calls are TRBV27 and TRBJ1-2, with a tentative D call TRBD1 (5 bases). The CDR3 extends over 16 amino acids. Germline assignment: CDR1 MNHEY and CDR2 SMNVEV (reference sequence). V dropped 7 bases and J dropped 0 bases, with 18 bases sitting between them.

J is TRBJ1-2 and V is TRBV2; D not resolved. The CDR3 runs 12 residues. Looked up from germline, CDR1 is SNHLY and CDR2 is FYNNEI. Trimming took off 3 bases at V and 7 bases at J, with 9 bases between the two ends. CDR3 sequence reads: CASSDSGSGYTF. CDR3 coding DNA: TGTGCCAGCAGTGATTCGGGGTCTGGCTACACCTTC.

This chain uses TRBV18 with TRBJ2-7; 9 bases align to TRBD1. This CDR3 is 15 amino acids long. In germline, CDR1 is KGHSH, CDR2 LQKENI. With 2 bases clipped from V and 2 bases from J, the junction kept 4 bases outside the gene matches. In DNA form, the CDR3 reads TGTGCCAGCTCACCAGGACAGGGGAGGGCCTACGAGCAGTACTTC. This sequence encodes CASSPGQGRAYEQYF. The whole variable domain, remainder taken from reference TRBV18 and TRBJ2-7, is NAGVMQNPRHLVRRRGQEARLRCSPMKGHSHVYWYRQLPEEGLKFMVYLQKENIIDESGMPKERFSAEFPKEGPSILRIQQVVRGDSAAYFCASSPGQGRAYEQYFGPGTRLTVT.

The V gene is TRBV9, the J gene TRBJ2-2, with TRBD2 as a possible D gene (5 bases). V was clipped by 3 bases and J by 8 bases, with 11 bases between them. The CDR3 extends over 13 amino acids. Germline V gene data show CDR1 as SGDLS and CDR2 as YYNGEE. CDR3 in amino acids: CASSGTPGGELFF. In DNA form, the CDR3 reads TGTGCCAGCAGCGGAACCCCGGGAGGGGAGCTGTTTTTT.

This clone was counted once. The rearrangement joins TRBV5-1 to TRBJ2-7; possible D gene TRBD1, 6 bases. Germline V gene sequence: CDR1 SGHRS, CDR2 YFSETQ. The CDR3 has 14 residues. Trimming took 5 bases from V and 4 from J, leaving 16 bases between them. CDR3 in amino acids: CASSYETGPYEQYF. CDR3 bases: TGCGCCAGCAGTTATGAGACAGGCCCTTACGAGCAGTACTTC.

V and J are TRBV11-2 and TRBJ2-7; TRBD2 matches at 10 bases. Germline trimming cut 5 bases from V and 3 bases from J; bases unmatched to any gene: 7. Per germline, CDR1 SGHAT and CDR2 FQNNGV. The CDR3 runs to 15 residues. CDR3 DNA sequence: TGTGCCAGCAGCCCCATCGGGACTAGCGACTACGAGCAGTACTTC. This encodes CASSPIGTSDYEQYF. Looking up the rest from reference TRBV11-2 and TRBJ2-7 gives the full variable domain: EAGVAQSPRYKIIEKRQSVAFWCNPISGHATLYWYQQILGQGPKLLIQFQNNGVVDDSQLPKDRFSAERLKGVDSTLKIQPAKLEDSAVYLCASSPIGTSDYEQYFGPGTRLTVT.

The chain recombines TRBV7-2 with TRBJ2-2; D might be TRBD2 (5 bases). V lost 5 bases and J 3 bases, leaving 16 bases between the germline ends. Germline assignment: CDR1 SGHTA and CDR2 FQGNSA. The CDR3 extends over 16 amino acids. In DNA form, the CDR3 reads TGTGCCAGCAGCCCTAGCCGGGTAATAGACACCGGGGAGCTGTTTTTT. It specifies CASSPSRVIDTGELFF.

This chain joins TRBV30 and TRBJ2-1; 8 nucleotides agree with TRBD2. Germline V gene data show CDR1 as GTSNPN and CDR2 as SVGIG (reference sequence). V shed 1 base and J 4 bases; nucleotides not matched to a gene: 15. This CDR3 spans 18 amino acids. Here the CDR3 reads CAWSGDPLAGPRYNEQFF. CDR3 nucleotides: TGTGCCTGGAGTGGGGACCCCTTAGCGGGACCACGTTACAATGAGCAGTTCTTC.

The genes are TRBV7-2 and TRBJ1-1; D call uncertain. Germline V gives CDR1 SGHTA, CDR2 FQGNSA. The V end lost 2 bases, the J end lost 7 bases, and 14 bases lay between the germline ends. This CDR3 comprises 14 residues. CDR3 DNA: TGTGCCAGCAGCTTACAGCGGGGAGCAGGTGAAGCTTTCTTT. Amino acid sequence: CASSLQRGAGEAFF.

V is TRBV9 and J is TRBJ2-1; 7 bases are shared with TRBD2. J gave up 10 bases and V 2 bases, and 6 bases lay outside the gene matches. CDR3 length equals 13 residues. Germline V gene lookup returns CDR1 SGDLS and CDR2 YYNGEE. For the CDR3, the DNA is TGTGCCAGCAGCGTGCGGGGGAGGGAGGAGCAGTTCTTC. Translating gives CASSVRGREEQFF.

The chain recombines TRBV5-1 with TRBJ2-1; TRBD2 matches 14 bases. Losses at the gene ends were 4 bases for V and 7 bases for J; bases not matched to a gene: 10. There are 17 residues in the CDR3. Germline V gene data show CDR1 as SGHRS and CDR2 as YFSETQ. The CDR3 sequence is CASSPEGLAGVRNEQFF. CDR3 DNA sequence: TGCGCCAGCAGCCCGGAGGGACTAGCGGGGGTTCGGAATGAGCAGTTCTTC.

V gene TRBV12-5 combines with J gene TRBJ1-2; D gene ambiguous. CDR3 size: 16 residues. CDR1 LGHNT and CDR2 FRNRAP come from the germline V gene. V was cut by 0 bases and J by 4 bases, with 15 bases left in between. The CDR3 reads CASGLVFGEEGYGYTF. The CDR3 nucleotides are TGTGCTAGTGGTTTGGTATTCGGGGAAGAGGGCTATGGCTACACCTTC.

This clone was seen only a few times. The J gene is TRBJ1-5, the V gene TRBV6-1; D is unresolved. This CDR3 spans 15 amino acids. Germline values: CDR1 MNHNS, CDR2 SASEGT. The ends were cut back, 8 bases at V and 0 bases at J, with 14 bases in the middle. The CDR3 loop is CASRRGVNSNQPQHF. For the CDR3, the DNA is TGTGCCAGCCGGCGAGGAGTCAATAGCAATCAGCCCCAGCATTTT.

This chain links TRBV4-3 with TRBJ1-1; D unresolved. CDR3 size: 14 residues. The V gene lost 3 bases and the J gene lost 1 base, with 9 bases spanning the gap. CDR1 and CDR2 from the germline V gene are LGHNA and YSLEER. In DNA, the CDR3 is TGCGCCAGCAGCCAGGGCACACAGAACACTGAAGCTTTCTTT. Amino acid sequence: CASSQGTQNTEAFF.

This chain joins TRBV9 and TRBJ2-3; TRBD2 matches at 8 bases. The CDR3 spans 15 residues. Germline V gene sequence: CDR1 SGDLS, CDR2 YYNGEE. With 4 bases clipped from V and 5 bases from J, the junction kept 9 bases outside the gene matches. This CDR3 reads CASSTHGGAQDTQYF. As DNA, the CDR3 is TGTGCCAGCAGCACCCACGGGGGGGCGCAAGATACGCAGTATTTT.

The chain is built from TRBV5-6 and TRBJ2-5; 9 bases agree with TRBD1. CDR3 length: 14 residues. Germline V lookup: CDR1 SGHDT, CDR2 YYEEEE. V shed 4 bases, J shed 6 bases, and the junction held 7 bases outside the gene matches. DNA of the CDR3: TGTGCCAGCAGCGAGGGACAGGGACGAAAGACCCAGTACTTC. This gives the protein CASSEGQGRKTQYF.

The chain combines TRBV10-1 with TRBJ1-3, with D perhaps TRBD1 (6 bases). This CDR3 contains 17 residues. Trimming took 0 bases from V and 4 from J, leaving 16 bases between them. Germline V gene data show CDR1 as WNHNN and CDR2 as SYGVQD (reference sequence). For the CDR3, the DNA is TGCGCCAGCAGTGAGTCATACAGGGATTTAGGGGGAAACACCATATATTTT. Its protein product is CASSESYRDLGGNTIYF.